This T cell receptor beta chain was captured in a study of radiation and T cells in renal cell carcinoma. Study-wide background: Nephrectomy followed 15 Gy stereotactic body radiation by 4 weeks. Study outcomes and limitations: No pretreatment tumor biopsies were available for baseline clonotypes.

Germline values: CDR1 GTSNPN, CDR2 SVGIG (reference sequence). This CDR3 region has 11 residues. The germline V and J ends were trimmed by 1 base and 5 bases, with 5 bases remaining between them. On this clone: The antigen remains undetermined.

Method: immunoSEQ multiplex PCR; TCRdb's copy keeps in-frame clones and lacks some. The table records some 150,000 clones, roughly 87% of them present only once. Documented time point: blood 2 weeks post-SBRT. Treatment in this sample: 15 Gy SBRT to primary tumor, nephrectomy 4 weeks later. Blood was sampled at baseline, 2 weeks and 4 weeks after SBRT. The origin of this receptor is a woman aged 50 to 65 with renal cell carcinoma. The V call is TRBV30, the J call TRBJ1-2; D not resolved. Sequencing used blood, obtained from a patient whose treatment included radiotherapy and nephrectomy. The DNA for the CDR3 is TGTGCCTGGAGTGGGGAGTATGGCTACACCTTC. It translates to CAWSGEYGYTF.